The clone carrying this TCR beta chain appeared many times. The data are from a study of T cells in Graves' hyperthyroidism and ophthalmopathy. It was RNA transcripts that yielded the amplified TCR beta CDR3 regions. HTBI primers were the set used in a first-round RT-PCR of the TCR CDR3. TCRdb re-derived calls from the multiplex PCR reads in MiXCR, one entry per CDR3 protein. The sample records approximately 400,000 distinct CDR3 sequences, approximately 19% being singletons. The specimen was blood. The sequence came from a woman under 30 with Graves' hyperthyroidism.

This CDR3 is CASAIYPYGYTF. CDR3 in DNA: TGTGCCAGCGCGATATATCCCTATGGCTACACCTTC. This chain connects TRBV6-1 to TRBJ1-2, with no clear D. Trimming took 8 bases from V and 4 from J, leaving 11 bases between them. CDR3 size: 12 residues. Per germline, CDR1 MNHNS and CDR2 SASEGT.